This section outlines one T cell receptor beta chain sequence together with its context. As yet, its antigen is unknown. The protocol was immunoSEQ multiplex PCR, while the TCRdb copy is restricted to in-frame clones and leaves out a portion. The table lists more than 12,000 clones, 85% to 90% of them singletons, with around 4.2% in the top ten. V shed 4 bases and J shed 0 bases, with 10 bases lying between them. This CDR3 has 14 amino acids. The V gene's germline CDR1 is SQVTM and CDR2 ANQGSEA. The entry originates in a study of T cells in localized non-small cell lung cancer. Whole-study results and caveats: Owing to sequencing of a solitary tumor region, heterogeneity cannot be discounted. A median of roughly 52 of the top 100 tumor clones appeared in adjacent lung, which was paired and uninvolved. There was an association of higher blood T cell density with longer overall survival. Peak T cell clonality was found in uninvolved adjacent lung, exceeding tumor.

The specimen comprised peripheral blood, sampled before any cancer treatment. The rearrangement joins TRBV29-1 to TRBJ1-5; no clear D gene. The source of this sequence is a woman aged 35-70 years with stage I lung adenocarcinoma. The CDR3 loop is CSVVSGNSNQPQHF. CDR3 in DNA: TGCAGCGTTGTGTCCGGAAATAGCAATCAGCCCCAGCATTTT.